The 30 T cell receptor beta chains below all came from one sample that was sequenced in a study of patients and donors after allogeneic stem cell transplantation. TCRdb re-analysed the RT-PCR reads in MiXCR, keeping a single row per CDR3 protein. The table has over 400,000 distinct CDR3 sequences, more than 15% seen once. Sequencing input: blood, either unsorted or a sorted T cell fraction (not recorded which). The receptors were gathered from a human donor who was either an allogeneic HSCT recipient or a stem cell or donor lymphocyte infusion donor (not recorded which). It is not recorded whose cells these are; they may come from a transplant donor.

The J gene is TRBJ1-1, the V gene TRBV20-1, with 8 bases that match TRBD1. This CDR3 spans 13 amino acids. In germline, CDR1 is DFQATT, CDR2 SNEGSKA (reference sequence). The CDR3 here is CCSPGQVSTEAFF. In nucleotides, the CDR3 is TGCTGTTCACCGGGACAGGTATCAACTGAAGCTTTCTTT.

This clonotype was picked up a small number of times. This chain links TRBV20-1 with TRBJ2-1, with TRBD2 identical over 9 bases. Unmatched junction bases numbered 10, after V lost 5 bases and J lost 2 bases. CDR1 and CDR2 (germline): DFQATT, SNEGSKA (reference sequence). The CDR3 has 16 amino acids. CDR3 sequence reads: CSAGNLAGLAYNEQFF. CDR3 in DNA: TGCAGTGCTGGGAACCTAGCGGGACTCGCCTACAATGAGCAGTTCTTC.

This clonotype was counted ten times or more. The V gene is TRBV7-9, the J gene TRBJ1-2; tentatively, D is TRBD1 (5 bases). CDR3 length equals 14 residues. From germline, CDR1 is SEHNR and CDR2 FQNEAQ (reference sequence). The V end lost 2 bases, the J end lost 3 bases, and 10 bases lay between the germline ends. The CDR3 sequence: CASSLRGGDYGYTF. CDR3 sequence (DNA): TGTGCCAGCAGCTTAAGAGGAGGGGACTATGGCTACACCTTC.

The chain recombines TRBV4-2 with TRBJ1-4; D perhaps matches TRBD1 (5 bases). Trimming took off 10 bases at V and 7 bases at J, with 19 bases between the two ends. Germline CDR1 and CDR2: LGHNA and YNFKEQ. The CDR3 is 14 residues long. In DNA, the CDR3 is TGTGCCATAGGGCCCGGGACGGCCAGTGAAAAACTGTTTTTT. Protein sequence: CAIGPGTASEKLFF.

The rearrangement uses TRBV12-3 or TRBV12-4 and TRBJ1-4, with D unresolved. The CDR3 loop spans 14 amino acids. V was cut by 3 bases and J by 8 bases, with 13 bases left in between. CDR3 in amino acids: CASSFWDKDEKLFF. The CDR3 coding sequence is TGTGCCAGCAGTTTTTGGGATAAGGACGAAAAACTGTTTTTT.

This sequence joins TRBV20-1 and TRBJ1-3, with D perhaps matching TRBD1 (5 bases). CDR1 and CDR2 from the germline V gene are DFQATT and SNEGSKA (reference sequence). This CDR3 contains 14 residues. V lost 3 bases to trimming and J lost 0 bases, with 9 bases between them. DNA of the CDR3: TGCAGTGCTAGTGCCAGGGACTCTGGAAACACCATATATTTT. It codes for CSASARDSGNTIYF.

CDR3 bases: TGTGCCAGCAGCCAAGGAGTATACACCATATATTTT. It yields the protein CASSQGVYTIYF. The chain uses TRBV14 and TRBJ1-3, with D hard to call. This CDR3 comprises 12 residues. Germline V CDR1 and CDR2: SGHDN, FVKESK. Trimming took off 1 base at V and 8 bases at J, with 6 bases between the two ends. Looking up the rest from reference TRBV14 and TRBJ1-3 gives the full variable domain: EAGVTQFPSHSVIEKGQTVTLRCDPISGHDNLYWYRRVMGKEIKFLLHFVKESKQDESGMPNNRFLAERTGGTYSTLKVQPAELEDSGVYFCASSQGVYTIYFGEGSWLTVV.

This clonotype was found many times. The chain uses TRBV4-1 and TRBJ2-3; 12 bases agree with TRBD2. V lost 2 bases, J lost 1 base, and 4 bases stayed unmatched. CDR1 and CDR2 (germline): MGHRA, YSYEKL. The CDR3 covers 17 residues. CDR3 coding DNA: TGCGCCAGCAGCCAACAACCTAGCGGGGGGGGCACAGATACGCAGTATTTT. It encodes CASSQQPSGGGTDTQYF.

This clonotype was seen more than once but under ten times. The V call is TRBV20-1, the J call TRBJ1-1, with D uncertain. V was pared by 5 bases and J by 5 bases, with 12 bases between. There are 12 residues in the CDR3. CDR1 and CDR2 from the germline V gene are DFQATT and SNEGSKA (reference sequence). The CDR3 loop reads CSAYPPGTEAFF. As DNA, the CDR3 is TGCAGTGCTTACCCCCCGGGGACTGAAGCTTTCTTT.

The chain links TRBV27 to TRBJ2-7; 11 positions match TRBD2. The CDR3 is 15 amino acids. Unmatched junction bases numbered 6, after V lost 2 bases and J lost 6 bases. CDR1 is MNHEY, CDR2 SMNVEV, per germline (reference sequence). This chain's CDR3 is CASSLPTSGSREQYF. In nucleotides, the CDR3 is TGTGCCAGCAGTTTACCCACTAGCGGGAGTCGCGAGCAGTACTTC.

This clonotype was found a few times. The CDR3 DNA reads TGCGCCAGCAGCCCGGGGGAACTTTGGAATGGCTACACCTTC. It yields the protein CASSPGELWNGYTF. The chain links TRBV4-3 to TRBJ1-2, with D possibly TRBD1 on 5 matching bases. Germline CDR1 reads LGHNA; CDR2 reads YSLEER. Trimming took 4 bases from V and 6 from J, leaving 15 bases between them. The CDR3 is 14 amino acids.

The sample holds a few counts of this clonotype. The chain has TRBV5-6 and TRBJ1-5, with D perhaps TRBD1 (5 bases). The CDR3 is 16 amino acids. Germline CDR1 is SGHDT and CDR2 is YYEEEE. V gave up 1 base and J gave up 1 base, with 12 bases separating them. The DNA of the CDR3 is TGTGCCAGCAGCTTGAAGGGACGGGGGAGCAATCAGCCCCAGCATTTT. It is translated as CASSLKGRGSNQPQHF.

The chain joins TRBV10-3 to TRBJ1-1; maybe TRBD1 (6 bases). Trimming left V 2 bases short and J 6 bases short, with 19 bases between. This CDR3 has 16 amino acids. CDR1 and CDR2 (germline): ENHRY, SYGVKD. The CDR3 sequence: CAISERSTGNSPEAFF. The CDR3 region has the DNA TGTGCCATCAGTGAGAGAAGTACAGGGAATTCCCCTGAAGCTTTCTTT.

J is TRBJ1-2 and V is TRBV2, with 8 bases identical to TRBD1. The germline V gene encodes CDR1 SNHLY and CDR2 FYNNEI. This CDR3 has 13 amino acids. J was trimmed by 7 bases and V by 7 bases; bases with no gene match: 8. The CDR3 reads CASTYDRGGGYTF. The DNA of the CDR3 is TGTGCCAGCACCTATGACAGGGGAGGTGGCTACACCTTC. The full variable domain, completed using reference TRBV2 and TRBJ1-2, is EPEVTQTPSHQVTQMGQEVILRCVPISNHLYFYWYRQILGQKVEFLVSFYNNEISEKSEIFDDQFSVERPDGSNFTLKIRSTKLEDSAMYFCASTYDRGGGYTFGSGTRLTVV.

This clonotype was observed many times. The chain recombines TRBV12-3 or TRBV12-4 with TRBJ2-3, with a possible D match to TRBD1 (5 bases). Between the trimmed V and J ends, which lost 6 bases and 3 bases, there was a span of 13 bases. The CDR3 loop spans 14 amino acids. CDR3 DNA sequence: TGTGCCAGCAGCCCTAATCGACAGACAGATACGCAGTATTTT. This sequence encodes CASSPNRQTDTQYF.

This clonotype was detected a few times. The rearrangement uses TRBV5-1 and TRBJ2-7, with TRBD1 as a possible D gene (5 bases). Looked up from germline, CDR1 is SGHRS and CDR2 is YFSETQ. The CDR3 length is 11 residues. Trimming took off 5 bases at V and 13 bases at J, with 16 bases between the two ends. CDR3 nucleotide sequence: TGCGCCAGCAGACAAGGGGATGGGATTTACTTC. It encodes CASRQGDGIYF.

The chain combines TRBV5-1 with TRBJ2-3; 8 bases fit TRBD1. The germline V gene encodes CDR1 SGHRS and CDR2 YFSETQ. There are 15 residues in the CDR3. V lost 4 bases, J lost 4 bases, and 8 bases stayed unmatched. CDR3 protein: CASSVTGAGADTQYF. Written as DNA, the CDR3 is TGCGCCAGCAGCGTGACAGGGGCTGGGGCAGATACGCAGTATTTT.

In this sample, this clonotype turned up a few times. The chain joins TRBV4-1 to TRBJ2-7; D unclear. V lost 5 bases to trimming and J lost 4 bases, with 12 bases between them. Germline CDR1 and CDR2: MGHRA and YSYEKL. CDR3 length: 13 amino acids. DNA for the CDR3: TGCGCCAGCAGCGGCAGGTCATCGTACGAGCAGTACTTC. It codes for CASSGRSSYEQYF.

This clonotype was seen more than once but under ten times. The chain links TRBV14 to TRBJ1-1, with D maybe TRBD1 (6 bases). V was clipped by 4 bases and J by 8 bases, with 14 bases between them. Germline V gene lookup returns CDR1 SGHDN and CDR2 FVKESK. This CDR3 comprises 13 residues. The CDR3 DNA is TGTGCCAGCAGCCGGACAGCCTCGAGGGAAGCTTTCTTT. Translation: CASSRTASREAFF.

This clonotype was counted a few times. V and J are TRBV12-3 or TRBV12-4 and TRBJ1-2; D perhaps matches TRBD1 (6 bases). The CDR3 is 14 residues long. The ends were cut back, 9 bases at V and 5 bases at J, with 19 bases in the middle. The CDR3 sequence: CASTGGGEWYGYTF. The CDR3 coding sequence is TGTGCCAGTACCGGGGGGGGCGAGTGGTATGGCTACACCTTC.

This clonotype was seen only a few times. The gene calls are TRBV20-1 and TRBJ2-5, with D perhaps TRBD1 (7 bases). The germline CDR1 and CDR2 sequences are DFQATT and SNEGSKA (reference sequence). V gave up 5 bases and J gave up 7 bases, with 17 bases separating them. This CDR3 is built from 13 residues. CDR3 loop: CSAGGLSGGTQYF. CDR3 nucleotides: TGCAGTGCTGGGGGACTGTCAGGGGGGACCCAGTACTTC.

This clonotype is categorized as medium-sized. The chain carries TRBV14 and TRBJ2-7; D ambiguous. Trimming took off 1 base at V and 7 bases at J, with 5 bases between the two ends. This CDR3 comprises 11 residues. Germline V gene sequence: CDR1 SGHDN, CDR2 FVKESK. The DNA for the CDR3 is TGTGCCAGCAGCCAAGCGCGGGAGCAGTACTTC. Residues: CASSQAREQYF. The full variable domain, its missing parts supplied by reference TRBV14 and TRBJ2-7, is EAGVTQFPSHSVIEKGQTVTLRCDPISGHDNLYWYRRVMGKEIKFLLHFVKESKQDESGMPNNRFLAERTGGTYSTLKVQPAELEDSGVYFCASSQAREQYFGPGTRLTVT.

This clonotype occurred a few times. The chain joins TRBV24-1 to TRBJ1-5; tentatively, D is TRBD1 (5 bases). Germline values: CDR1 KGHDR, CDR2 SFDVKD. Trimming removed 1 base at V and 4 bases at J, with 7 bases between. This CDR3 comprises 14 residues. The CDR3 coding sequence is TGTGCCACCAGTGATTTCAGGGAGAATCAGCCCCAGCATTTT. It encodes CATSDFRENQPQHF.

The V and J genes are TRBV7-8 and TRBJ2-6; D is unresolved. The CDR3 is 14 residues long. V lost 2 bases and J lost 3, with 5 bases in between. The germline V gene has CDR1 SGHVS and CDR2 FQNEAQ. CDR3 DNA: TGTGCCAGCAGCTTAACAAATGGGGCCAACGTCCTGACTTTC. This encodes CASSLTNGANVLTF.

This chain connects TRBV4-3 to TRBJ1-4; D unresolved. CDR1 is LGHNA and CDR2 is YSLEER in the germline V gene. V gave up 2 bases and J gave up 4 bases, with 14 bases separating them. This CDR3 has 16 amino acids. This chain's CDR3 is CASSQQASSSNEKLFF. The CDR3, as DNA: TGCGCCAGCAGCCAACAGGCATCAAGTAGTAATGAAAAACTGTTTTTT.

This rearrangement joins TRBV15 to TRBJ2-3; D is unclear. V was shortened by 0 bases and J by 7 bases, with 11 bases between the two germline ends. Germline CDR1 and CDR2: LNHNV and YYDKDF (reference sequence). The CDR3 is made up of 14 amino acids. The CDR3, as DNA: TGTGCCACCAGCAGAGATCCGGCCGGATATACGCAGTATTTT. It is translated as CATSRDPAGYTQYF.

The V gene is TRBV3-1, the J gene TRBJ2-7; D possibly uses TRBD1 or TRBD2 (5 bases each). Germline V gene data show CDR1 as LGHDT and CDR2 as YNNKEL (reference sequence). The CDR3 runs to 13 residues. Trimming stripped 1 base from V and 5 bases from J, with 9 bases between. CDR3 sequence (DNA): TGTGCCAGCAGCCAAGCAGGGACCGACGAGCAGTACTTC. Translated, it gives CASSQAGTDEQYF.

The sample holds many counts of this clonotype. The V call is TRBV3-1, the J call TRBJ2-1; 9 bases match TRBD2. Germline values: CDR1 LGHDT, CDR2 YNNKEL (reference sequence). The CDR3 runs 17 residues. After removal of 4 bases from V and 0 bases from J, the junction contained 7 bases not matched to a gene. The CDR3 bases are TGTGCCAGCAGCCCTTTAGCGGGAGCTAACTCCTACAATGAGCAGTTCTTC. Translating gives CASSPLAGANSYNEQFF.

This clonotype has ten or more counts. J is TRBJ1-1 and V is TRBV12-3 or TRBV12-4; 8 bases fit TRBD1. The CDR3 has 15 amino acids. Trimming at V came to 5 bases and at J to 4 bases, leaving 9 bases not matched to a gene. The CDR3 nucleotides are TGTGCCAGCAGTACCCGGACAGGGCGGGGCACTGAAGCTTTCTTT. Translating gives CASSTRTGRGTEAFF.

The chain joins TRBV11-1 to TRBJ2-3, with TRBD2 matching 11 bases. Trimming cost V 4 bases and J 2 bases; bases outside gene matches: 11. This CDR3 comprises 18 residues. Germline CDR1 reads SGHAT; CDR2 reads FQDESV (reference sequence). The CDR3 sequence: CASSSKALAGGLTDTQYF. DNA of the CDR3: TGTGCCAGCAGCTCCAAGGCTCTAGCGGGAGGACTCACAGATACGCAGTATTTT.